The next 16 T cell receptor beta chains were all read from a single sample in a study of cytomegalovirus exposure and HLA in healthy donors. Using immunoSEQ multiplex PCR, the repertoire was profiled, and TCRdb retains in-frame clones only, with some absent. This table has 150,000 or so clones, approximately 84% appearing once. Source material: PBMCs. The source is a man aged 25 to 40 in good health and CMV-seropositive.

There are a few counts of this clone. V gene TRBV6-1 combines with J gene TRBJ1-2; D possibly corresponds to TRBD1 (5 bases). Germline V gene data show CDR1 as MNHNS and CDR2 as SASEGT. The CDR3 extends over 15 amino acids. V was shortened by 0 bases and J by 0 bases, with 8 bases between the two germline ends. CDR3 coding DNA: TGTGCCAGCAGTGAAGCGGGGCCCACTAACTATGGCTACACCTTC. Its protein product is CASSEAGPTNYGYTF.

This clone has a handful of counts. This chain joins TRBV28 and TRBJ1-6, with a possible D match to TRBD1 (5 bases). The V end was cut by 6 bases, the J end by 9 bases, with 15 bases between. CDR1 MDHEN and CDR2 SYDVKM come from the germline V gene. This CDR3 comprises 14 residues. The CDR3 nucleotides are TGTGCCAGCAGCTTGGGGCCCGATGGTTCACCCCTCCACTTT. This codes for CASSLGPDGSPLHF. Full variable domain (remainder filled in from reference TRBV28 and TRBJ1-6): DVKVTQSSRYLVKRTGEKVFLECVQDMDHENMFWYRQDPGLGLRLIYFSYDVKMKEKGDIPEGYSVSREKKERFSLILESASTNQTSMYLCASSLGPDGSPLHFGNGTRLTVT.

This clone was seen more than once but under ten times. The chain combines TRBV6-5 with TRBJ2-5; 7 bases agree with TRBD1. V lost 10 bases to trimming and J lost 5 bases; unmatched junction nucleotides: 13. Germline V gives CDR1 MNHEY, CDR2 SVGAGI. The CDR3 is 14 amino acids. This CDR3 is CATRQGWSEETQYF. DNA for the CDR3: TGTGCCACCAGACAGGGTTGGTCCGAGGAGACCCAGTACTTC.

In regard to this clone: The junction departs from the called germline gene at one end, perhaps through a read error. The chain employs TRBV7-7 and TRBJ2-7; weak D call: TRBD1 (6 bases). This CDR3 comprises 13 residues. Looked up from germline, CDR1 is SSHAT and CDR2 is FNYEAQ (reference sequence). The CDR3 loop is CASSLATGSEQYF. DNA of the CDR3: TGTGCTAGCAGCTTAGCTACAGGGTCCGAGCAGTACTTC.

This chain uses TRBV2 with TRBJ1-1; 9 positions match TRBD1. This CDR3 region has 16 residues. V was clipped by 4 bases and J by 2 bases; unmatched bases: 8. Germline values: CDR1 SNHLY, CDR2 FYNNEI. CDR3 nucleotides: TGTGCCAGCAGTGCCTTCGGGACAGGGATTAACACTGAAGCTTTCTTT. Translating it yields CASSAFGTGINTEAFF.

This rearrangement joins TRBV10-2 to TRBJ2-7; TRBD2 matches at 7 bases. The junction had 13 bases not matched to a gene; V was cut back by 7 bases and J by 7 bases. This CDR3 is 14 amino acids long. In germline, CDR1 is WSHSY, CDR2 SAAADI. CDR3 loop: CASNGGGLPAEQYF. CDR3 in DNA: TGCGCCAGCAACGGCGGGGGTCTTCCGGCGGAGCAGTACTTC.

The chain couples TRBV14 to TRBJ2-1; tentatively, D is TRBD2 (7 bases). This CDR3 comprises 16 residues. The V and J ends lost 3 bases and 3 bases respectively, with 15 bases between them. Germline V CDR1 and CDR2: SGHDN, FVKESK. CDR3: CASSQRRGQGYNEQFF. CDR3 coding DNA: TGTGCCAGCAGCCAGAGGCGGGGGCAGGGCTACAATGAGCAGTTCTTC.

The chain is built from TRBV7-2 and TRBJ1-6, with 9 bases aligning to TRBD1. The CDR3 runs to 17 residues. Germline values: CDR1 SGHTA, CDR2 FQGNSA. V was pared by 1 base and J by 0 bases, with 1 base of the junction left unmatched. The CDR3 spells CASSLEGQGSYNSPLHF. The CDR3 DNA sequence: TGTGCCAGCAGCTTAGAGGGACAGGGCTCCTATAATTCACCCCTCCACTTT.

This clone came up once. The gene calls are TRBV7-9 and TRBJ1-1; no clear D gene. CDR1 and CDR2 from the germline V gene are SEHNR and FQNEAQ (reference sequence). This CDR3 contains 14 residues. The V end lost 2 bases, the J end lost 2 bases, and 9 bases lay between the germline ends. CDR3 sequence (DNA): TGTGCCAGCAGCTTAAAGACTATTAACACTGAAGCTTTCTTT. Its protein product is CASSLKTINTEAFF.

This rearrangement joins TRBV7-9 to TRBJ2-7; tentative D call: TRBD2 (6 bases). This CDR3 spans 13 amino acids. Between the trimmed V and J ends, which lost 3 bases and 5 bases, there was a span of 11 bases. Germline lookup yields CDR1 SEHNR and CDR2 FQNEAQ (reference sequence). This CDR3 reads CASSFGGADEQYF. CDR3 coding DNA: TGTGCCAGCAGCTTTGGAGGGGCGGACGAGCAGTACTTC. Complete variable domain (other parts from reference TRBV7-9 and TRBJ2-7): DTGVSQNPRHKITKRGQNVTFRCDPISEHNRLYWYRQTLGQGPEFLTYFQNEAQLEKSRLLSDRFSAERPKGSFSTLEIQRTEQGDSAMYLCASSFGGADEQYFGPGTRLTVT.

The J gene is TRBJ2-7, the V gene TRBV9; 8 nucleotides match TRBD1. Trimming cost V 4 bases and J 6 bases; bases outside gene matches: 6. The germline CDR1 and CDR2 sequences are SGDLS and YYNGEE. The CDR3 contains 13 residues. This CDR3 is CASSPNRGVEQYF. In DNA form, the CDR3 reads TGTGCCAGCAGCCCTAACAGGGGGGTCGAGCAGTACTTC.

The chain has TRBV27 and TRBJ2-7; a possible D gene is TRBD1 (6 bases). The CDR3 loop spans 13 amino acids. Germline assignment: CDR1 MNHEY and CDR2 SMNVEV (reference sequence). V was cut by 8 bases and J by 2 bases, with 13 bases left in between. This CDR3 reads CASSRDTPYEQYF. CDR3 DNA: TGTGCCAGCTCACGGGACACCCCCTACGAGCAGTACTTC.

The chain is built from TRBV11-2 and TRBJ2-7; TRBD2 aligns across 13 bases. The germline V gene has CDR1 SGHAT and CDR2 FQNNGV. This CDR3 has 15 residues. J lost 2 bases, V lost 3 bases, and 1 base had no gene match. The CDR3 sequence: CASSFTSGRAYEQYF. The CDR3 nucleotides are TGTGCCAGCAGCTTCACTAGCGGGAGGGCCTACGAGCAGTACTTC.

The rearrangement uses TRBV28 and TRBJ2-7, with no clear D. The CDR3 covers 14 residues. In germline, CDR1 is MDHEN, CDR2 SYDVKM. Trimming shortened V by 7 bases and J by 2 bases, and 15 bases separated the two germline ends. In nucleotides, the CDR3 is TGTGCCAGCACTTCAGAACTAAACGCCTACGAGCAGTACTTC. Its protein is CASTSELNAYEQYF.

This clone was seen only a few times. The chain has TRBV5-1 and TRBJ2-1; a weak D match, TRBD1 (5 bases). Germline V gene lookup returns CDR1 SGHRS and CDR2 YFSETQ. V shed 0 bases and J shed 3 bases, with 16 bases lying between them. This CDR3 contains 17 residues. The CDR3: CASSLAMSVRDYNEQFF. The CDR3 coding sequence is TGCGCCAGCAGCTTGGCCATGAGTGTCAGGGACTACAATGAGCAGTTCTTC.

The CDR3 DNA sequence: TGCGCCAGCATCCACAGTATAACCGGGGAGCTGTTTTTT. Protein: CASIHSITGELFF. This sequence joins TRBV4-1 and TRBJ2-2; D ambiguous. V lost 7 bases and J 5 bases, leaving 11 bases between the germline ends. The CDR3 has 13 amino acids. CDR1 MGHRA and CDR2 YSYEKL come from the germline V gene.